The T cell receptor (beta chain) under discussion was sequenced for a study of cytomegalovirus exposure and HLA in healthy donors. In the study overall: Genotyping of 400 or so donors showed that about 84% belonged to the Caucasian-associated ancestry cluster.

The PCR was carried out with 60 Vbeta primers and 13 Jbeta primers. Some clones are missing from TCRdb's copy, which holds only in-frame ones; the method was immunoSEQ multiplex PCR. The data show about 300,000 clones, about nine tenths seen once. Between the trimmed V and J ends, which lost 5 bases and 2 bases, there was a span of 11 bases. Looked up from germline, CDR1 is MDHEN and CDR2 is SYDVKM. The CDR3 is made up of 14 amino acids. This rearrangement joins TRBV28 to TRBJ2-3; D is unclear. Sequenced input: PBMCs. This receptor was obtained from a man aged 40-50 years in good health and CMV-seropositive. The CDR3 protein is CASSTPIDTDTQYF. CDR3 in DNA: TGTGCCAGCAGTACACCAATCGACACAGATACGCAGTATTTT.